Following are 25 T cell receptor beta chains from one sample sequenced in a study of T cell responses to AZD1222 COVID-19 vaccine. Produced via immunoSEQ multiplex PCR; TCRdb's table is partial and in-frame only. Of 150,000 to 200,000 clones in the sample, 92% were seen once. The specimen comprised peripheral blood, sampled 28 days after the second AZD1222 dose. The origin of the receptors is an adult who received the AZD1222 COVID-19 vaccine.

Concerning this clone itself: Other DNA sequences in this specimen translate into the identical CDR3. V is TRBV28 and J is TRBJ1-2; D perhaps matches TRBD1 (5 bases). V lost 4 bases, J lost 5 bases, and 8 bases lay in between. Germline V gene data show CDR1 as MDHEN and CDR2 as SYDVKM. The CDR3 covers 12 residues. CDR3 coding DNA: TGTGCCAGCAGTTCCGGGGGGTATGGCTACACCTTC. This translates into CASSSGGYGYTF.

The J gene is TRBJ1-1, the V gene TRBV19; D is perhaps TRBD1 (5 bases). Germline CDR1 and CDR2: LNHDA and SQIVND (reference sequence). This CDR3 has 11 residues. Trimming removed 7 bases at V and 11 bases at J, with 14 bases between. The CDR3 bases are TGTGCCAGTACCCAAGGGGTCGTGGCTTTCTTT. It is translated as CASTQGVVAFF.

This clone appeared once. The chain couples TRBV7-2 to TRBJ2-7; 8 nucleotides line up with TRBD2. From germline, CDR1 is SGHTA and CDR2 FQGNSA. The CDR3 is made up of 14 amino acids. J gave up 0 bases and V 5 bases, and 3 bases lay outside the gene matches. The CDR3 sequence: CASSMGLVSYEQYF. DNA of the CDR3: TGTGCCAGCAGCATGGGACTAGTCTCCTACGAGCAGTACTTC.

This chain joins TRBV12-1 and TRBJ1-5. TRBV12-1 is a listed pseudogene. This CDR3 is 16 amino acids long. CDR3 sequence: CASSFRGVNSNQPQHF. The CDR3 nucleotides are TGTGCCAGCAGCTTTCGAGGGGTGAATAGCAATCAGCCCCAGCATTTT.

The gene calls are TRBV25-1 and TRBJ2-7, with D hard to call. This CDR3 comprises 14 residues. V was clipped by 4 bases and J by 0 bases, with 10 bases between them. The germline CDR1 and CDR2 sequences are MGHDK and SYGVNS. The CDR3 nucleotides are TGTGCCAGCAGTGTACAGCAAAACTCCTACGAGCAGTACTTC. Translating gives CASSVQQNSYEQYF.

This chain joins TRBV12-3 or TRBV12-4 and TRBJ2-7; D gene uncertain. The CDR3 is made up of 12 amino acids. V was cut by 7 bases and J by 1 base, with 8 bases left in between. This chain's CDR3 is CASNLDSYEQYF. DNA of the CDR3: TGTGCCAGCAATCTAGATTCCTACGAGCAGTACTTC.

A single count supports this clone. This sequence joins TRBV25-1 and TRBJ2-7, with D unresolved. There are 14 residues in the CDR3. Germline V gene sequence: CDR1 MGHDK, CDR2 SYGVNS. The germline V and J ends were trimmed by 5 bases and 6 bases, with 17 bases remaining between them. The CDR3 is CASSNRAYGLEQYF. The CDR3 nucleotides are TGTGCCAGCAGTAACCGGGCATATGGTCTCGAGCAGTACTTC.

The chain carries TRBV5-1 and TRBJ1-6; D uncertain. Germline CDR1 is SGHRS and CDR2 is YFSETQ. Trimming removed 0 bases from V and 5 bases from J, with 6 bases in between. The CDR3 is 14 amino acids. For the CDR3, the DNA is TGCGCCAGCAGCTTGGGACCGAATAATTCACCCCTCCACTTT. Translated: CASSLGPNNSPLHF.

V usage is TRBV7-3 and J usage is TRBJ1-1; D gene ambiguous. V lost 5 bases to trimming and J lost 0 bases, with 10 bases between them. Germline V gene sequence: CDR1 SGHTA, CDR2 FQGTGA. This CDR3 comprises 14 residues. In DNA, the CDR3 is TGTGCCAGCAGCCCGGACGGAATGAACACTGAAGCTTTCTTT. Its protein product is CASSPDGMNTEAFF. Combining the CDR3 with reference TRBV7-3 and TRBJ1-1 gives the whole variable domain GAGVSQTPSNKVTEKGKYVELRCDPISGHTALYWYRQSLGQGPEFLIYFQGTGAADDSGLPNDRFFAVRPEGSVSTLKIQRTERGDSAVYLCASSPDGMNTEAFFGQGTRLTVV.

CDR3 loop: CASSQSGTGHTGELFF. CDR3 in DNA: TGCGCCAGCAGCCAATCTGGGACAGGGCACACCGGGGAGCTGTTTTTT. The V call is TRBV4-1, the J call TRBJ2-2, with 9 bases matching TRBD1. With V trimmed by 2 bases and J by 3 bases, 4 bases remained unmatched. This CDR3 is built from 16 residues. Looked up from germline, CDR1 is MGHRA and CDR2 is YSYEKL.

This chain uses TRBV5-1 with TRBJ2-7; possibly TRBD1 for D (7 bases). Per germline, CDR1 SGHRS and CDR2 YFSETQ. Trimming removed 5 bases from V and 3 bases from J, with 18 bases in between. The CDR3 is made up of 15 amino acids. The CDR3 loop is CASSLAGTGDYEQYF. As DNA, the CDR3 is TGCGCCAGCAGTCTCGCGGGAACAGGGGACTACGAGCAGTACTTC.

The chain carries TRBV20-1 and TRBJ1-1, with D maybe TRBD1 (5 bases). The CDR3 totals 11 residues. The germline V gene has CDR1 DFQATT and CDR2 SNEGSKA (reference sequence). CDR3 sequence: CRGDANTEAFF. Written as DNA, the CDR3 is TGCAGGGGGGACGCCAACACTGAAGCTTTCTTT.

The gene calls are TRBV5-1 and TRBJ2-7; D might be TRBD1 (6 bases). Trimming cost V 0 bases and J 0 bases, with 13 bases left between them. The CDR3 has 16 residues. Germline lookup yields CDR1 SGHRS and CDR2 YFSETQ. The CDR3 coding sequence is TGCGCCAGCAGCTTGGGACCACAGGGTCGCTCCTACGAGCAGTACTTC. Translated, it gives CASSLGPQGRSYEQYF.

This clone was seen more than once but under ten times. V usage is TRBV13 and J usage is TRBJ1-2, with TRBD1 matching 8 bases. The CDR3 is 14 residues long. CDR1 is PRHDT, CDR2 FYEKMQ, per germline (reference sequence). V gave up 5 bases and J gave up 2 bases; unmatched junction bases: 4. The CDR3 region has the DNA TGTGCCAGCAGCACTCGGACAGGGAACTATGGCTACACCTTC. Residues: CASSTRTGNYGYTF.

The CDR3 coding sequence is TGTGCCAGCAGTTTCCAGGGGGCGAGGGGCTACACCTTC. Its translation: CASSFQGARGYTF. The V and J genes are TRBV12-3 or TRBV12-4 and TRBJ1-2, with TRBD1 identical over 8 bases. The V and J ends lost 3 bases and 8 bases, in that order; junction bases with no gene match: 5. There are 13 residues in the CDR3.

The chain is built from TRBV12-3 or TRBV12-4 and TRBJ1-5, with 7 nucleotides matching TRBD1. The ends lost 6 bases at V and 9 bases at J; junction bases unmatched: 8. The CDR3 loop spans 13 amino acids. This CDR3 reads CASSRDRARPQHF. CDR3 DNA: TGTGCCAGCAGCAGAGACAGGGCTCGGCCCCAGCATTTT.

The CDR3 DNA is TGTGCCAGCAGCCCCATCGGGGGCAACACCGGGGAGCTGTTTTTT. This sequence encodes CASSPIGGNTGELFF. The chain is built from TRBV7-2 and TRBJ2-2, with D tentatively TRBD1 or TRBD2 (6 bases each). Germline V gives CDR1 SGHTA, CDR2 FQGNSA. Trimming pared 5 bases from V and 2 bases from J, leaving 12 bases between. The CDR3 is 15 amino acids.

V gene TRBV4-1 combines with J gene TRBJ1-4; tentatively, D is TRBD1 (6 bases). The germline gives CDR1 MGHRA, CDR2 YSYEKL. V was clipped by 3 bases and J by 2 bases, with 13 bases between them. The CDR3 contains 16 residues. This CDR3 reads CASSQRGGATNEKLFF. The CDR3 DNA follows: TGCGCCAGCAGCCAGAGGGGGGGGGCCACTAATGAAAAACTGTTTTTT.

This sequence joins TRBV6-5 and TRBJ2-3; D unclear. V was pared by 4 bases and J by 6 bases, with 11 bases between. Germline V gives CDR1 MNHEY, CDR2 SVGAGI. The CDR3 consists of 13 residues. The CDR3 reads CASSSISGDTQYF. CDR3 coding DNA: TGTGCCAGCAGTTCCATTAGTGGGGATACGCAGTATTTT.

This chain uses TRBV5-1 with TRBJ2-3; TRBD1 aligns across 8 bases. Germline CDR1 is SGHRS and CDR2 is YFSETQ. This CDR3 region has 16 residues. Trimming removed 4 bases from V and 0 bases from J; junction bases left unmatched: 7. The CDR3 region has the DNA TGCGCCAGCAGCGTGGACTACAGGGGGAGCACAGATACGCAGTATTTT. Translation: CASSVDYRGSTDTQYF.

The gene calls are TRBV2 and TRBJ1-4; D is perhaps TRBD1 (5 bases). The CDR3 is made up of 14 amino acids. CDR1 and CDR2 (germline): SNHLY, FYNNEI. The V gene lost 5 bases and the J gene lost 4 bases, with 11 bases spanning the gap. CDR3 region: CASSKTVINEKLFF. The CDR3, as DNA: TGTGCCAGCAGTAAGACAGTCATTAATGAAAAACTGTTTTTT.

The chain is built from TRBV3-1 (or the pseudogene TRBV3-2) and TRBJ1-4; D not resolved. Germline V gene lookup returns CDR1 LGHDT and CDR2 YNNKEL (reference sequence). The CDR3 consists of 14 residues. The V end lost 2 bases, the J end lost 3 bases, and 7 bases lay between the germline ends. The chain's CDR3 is CASSQLSPNEKLFF. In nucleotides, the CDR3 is TGTGCCAGCAGCCAATTGTCTCCTAATGAAAAACTGTTTTTT.

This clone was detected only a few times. CDR3 loop: CASNKVLGDTEAFF. CDR3 sequence (DNA): TGCGCCAGCAATAAAGTCCTTGGGGACACTGAAGCTTTCTTT. This chain links TRBV4-1 with TRBJ1-1; D ambiguous. V was pared by 7 bases and J by 3 bases, with 15 bases between. CDR1 is MGHRA, CDR2 YSYEKL, per germline. The CDR3 runs 14 residues.

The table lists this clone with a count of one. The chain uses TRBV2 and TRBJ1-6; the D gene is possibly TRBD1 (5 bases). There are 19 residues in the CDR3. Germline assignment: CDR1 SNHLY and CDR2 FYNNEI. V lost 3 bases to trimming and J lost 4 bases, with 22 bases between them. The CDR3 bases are TGTGCCAGCAGTGACGAAACGGGACGGCCGGAAGCATATAATTCACCCCTCCACTTT. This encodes CASSDETGRPEAYNSPLHF.

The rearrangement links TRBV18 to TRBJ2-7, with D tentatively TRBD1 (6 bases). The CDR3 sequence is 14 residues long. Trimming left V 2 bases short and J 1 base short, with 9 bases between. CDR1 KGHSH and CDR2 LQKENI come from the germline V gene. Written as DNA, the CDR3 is TGTGCCAGCTCACCAGGGGGCGTTTCCTACGAGCAGTACTTC. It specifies CASSPGGVSYEQYF.